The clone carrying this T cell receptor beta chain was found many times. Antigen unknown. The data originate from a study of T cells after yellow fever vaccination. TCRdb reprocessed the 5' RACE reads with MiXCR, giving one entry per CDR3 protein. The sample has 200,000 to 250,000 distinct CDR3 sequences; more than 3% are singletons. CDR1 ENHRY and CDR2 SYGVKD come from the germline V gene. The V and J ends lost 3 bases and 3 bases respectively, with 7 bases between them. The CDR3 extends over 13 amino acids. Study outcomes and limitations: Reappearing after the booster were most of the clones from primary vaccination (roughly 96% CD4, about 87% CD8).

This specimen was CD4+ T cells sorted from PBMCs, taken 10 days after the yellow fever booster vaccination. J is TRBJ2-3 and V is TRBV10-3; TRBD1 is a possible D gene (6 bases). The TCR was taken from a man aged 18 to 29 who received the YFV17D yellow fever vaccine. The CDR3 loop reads CAISDTGTDTQYF. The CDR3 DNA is TGTGCCATCAGTGACACAGGGACAGATACGCAGTATTTT.